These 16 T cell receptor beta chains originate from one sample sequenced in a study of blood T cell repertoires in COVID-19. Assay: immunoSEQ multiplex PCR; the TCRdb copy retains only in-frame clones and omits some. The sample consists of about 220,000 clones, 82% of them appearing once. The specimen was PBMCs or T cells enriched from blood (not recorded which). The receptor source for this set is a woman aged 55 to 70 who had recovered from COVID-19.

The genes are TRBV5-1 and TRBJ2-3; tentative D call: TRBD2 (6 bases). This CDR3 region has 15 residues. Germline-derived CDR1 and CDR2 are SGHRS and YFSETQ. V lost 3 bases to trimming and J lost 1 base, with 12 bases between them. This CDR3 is CASSSLAERTDTQYF. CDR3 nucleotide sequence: TGCGCCAGCAGCTCGTTAGCGGAACGCACAGATACGCAGTATTTT.

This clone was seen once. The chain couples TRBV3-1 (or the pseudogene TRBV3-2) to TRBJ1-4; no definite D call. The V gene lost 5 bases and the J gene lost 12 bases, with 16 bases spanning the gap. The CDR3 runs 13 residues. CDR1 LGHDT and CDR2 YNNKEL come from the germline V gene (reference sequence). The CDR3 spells CASSGSFRRELFF. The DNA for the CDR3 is TGTGCCAGCAGCGGAAGCTTCCGGAGGGAACTGTTTTTT.

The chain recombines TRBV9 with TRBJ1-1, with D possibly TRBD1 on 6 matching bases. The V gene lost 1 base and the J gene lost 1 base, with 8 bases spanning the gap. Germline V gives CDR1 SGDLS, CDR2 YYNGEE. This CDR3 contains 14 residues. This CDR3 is CASSVWTENTEAFF. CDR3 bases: TGTGCCAGCAGCGTATGGACAGAGAACACTGAAGCTTTCTTT. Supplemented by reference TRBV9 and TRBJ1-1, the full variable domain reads DSGVTQTPKHLITATGQRVTLRCSPRSGDLSVYWYQQSLDQGLQFLIQYYNGEERAKGNILERFSAQQFPDLHSELNLSSLELGDSALYFCASSVWTENTEAFFGQGTRLTVV.

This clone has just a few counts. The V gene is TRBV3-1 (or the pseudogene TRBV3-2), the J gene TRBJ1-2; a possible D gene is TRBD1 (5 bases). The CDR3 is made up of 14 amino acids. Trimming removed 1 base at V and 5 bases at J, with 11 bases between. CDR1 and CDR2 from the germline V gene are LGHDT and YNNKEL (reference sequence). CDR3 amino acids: CASSQGGGLYGYTF. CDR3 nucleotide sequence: TGTGCCAGCAGCCAAGGGGGGGGTCTGTATGGCTACACCTTC.

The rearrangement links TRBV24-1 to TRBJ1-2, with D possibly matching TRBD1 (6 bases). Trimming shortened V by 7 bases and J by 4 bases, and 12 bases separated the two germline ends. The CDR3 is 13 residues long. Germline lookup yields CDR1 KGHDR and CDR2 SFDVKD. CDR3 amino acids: CATSTQGFYGYTF. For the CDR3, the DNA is TGTGCCACCAGCACACAGGGCTTCTATGGCTACACCTTC.

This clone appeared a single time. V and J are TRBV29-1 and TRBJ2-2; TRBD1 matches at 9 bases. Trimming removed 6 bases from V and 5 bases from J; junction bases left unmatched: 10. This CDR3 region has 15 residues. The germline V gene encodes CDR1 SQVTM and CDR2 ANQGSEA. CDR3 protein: CSVEQGASRTGELFF. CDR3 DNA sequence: TGCAGCGTCGAACAGGGGGCGAGTCGAACCGGGGAGCTGTTTTTT.

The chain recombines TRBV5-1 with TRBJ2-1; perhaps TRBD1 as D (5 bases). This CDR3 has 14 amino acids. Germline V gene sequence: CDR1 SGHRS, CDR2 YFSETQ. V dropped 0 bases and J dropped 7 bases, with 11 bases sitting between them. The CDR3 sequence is CASSLDPQGNEQFF. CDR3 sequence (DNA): TGCGCCAGCAGCTTGGATCCTCAGGGAAATGAGCAGTTCTTC.

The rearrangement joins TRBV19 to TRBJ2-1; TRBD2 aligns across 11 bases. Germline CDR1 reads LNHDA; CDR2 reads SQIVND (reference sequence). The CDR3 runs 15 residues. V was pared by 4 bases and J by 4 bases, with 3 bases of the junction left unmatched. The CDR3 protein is CASSKTSGVYNEQFF. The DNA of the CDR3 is TGTGCCAGTAGTAAGACTAGCGGGGTATACAATGAGCAGTTCTTC. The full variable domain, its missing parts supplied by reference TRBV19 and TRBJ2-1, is DGGITQSPKYLFRKEGQNVTLSCEQNLNHDAMYWYRQDPGQGLRLIYYSQIVNDFQKGDIAEGYSVSREKKESFPLTVTSAQKNPTAFYLCASSKTSGVYNEQFFGPGTRLTVL.

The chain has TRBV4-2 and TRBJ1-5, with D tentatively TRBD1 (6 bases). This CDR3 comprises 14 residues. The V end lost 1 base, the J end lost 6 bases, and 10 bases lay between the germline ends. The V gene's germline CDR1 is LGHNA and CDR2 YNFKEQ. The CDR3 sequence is CASSQGQATQPQHF. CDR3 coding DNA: TGTGCCAGCAGCCAAGGACAGGCGACTCAGCCCCAGCATTTT.

The CDR3 here is CASRSWAGRPGANYGYTF. CDR3 DNA: TGTGCCAGCAGATCTTGGGCAGGTCGCCCGGGGGCTAACTATGGCTACACCTTC. The chain recombines TRBV5-4 with TRBJ1-2; maybe TRBD1 (5 bases). Per germline, CDR1 SGHNT and CDR2 YYREEE (reference sequence). Trimming took 5 bases from V and 0 from J, leaving 23 bases between them. This CDR3 comprises 18 residues.

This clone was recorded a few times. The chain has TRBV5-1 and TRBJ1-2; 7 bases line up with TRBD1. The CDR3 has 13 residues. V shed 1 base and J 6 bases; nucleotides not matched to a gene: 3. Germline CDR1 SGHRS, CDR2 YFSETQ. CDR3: CASSLIGGDGYTF. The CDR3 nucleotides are TGCGCCAGCAGCTTGATAGGGGGCGATGGCTACACCTTC.

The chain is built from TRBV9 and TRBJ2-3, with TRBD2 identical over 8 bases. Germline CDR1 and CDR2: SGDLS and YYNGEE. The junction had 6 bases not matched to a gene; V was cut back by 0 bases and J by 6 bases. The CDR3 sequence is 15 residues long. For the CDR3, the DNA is TGTGCCAGCAGCGTAGGAGGGACTAGAGAGGATACGCAGTATTTT. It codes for CASSVGGTREDTQYF. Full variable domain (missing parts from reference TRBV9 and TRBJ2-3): DSGVTQTPKHLITATGQRVTLRCSPRSGDLSVYWYQQSLDQGLQFLIQYYNGEERAKGNILERFSAQQFPDLHSELNLSSLELGDSALYFCASSVGGTREDTQYFGPGTRLTVL.

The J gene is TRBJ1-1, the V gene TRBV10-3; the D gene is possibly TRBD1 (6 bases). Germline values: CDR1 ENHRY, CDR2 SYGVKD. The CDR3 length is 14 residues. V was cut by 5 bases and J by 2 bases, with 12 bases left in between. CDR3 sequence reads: CAISTTTGNTEAFF. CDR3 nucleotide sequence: TGTGCCATCAGTACTACGACAGGCAACACTGAAGCTTTCTTT.

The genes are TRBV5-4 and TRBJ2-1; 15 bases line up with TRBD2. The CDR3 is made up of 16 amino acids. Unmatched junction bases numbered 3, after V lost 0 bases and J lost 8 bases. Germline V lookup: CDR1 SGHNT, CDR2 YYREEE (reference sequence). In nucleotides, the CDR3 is TGTGCCAGCAGCTTGGGTGGACTAGCGGGGGGGCATGAGCAGTTCTTC. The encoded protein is CASSLGGLAGGHEQFF. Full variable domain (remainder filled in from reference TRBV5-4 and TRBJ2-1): ETGVTQSPTHLIKTRGQQVTLRCSSQSGHNTVSWYQQALGQGPQFIFQYYREEENGRGNFPPRFSGLQFPNYSSELNVNALELDDSALYLCASSLGGLAGGHEQFFGPGTRLTVL.

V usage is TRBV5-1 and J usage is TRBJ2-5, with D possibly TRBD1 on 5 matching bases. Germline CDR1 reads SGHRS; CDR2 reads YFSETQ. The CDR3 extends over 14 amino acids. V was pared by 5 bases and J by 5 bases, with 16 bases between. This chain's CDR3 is CASRNRPGRETQYF. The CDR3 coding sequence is TGCGCCAGCAGAAACAGGCCAGGTCGGGAGACCCAGTACTTC.

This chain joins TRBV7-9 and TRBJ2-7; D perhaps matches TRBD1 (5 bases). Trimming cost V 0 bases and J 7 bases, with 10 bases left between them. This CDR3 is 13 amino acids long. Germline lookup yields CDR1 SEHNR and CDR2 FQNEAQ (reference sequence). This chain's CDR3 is CASSLAHPGEQYF. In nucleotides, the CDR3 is TGTGCCAGCAGCTTAGCCCACCCAGGGGAGCAGTACTTC.